The rows below give T cell receptor beta chains drawn from one sample of a study of blood T cell repertoires in COVID-19. TCRdb keeps only in-frame clones here, not all; method: immunoSEQ multiplex PCR. The sample yields under 200,000 clones, around four fifths seen once. Sequencing input: peripheral blood. The receptors come from a man aged 65-85 years with acute or convalescent COVID-19. CDR3s include the opening cysteine and the closing phenylalanine or tryptophan. A D gene is named only where the DNA matches it firmly. Size is omitted from some rows. Given values are once, few, many or a class for expanded clones.

size: -; J: TRBJ2-7; V: TRBV6-1; D: -; DNA: TGTGCCAGCAGTGAAGTCTTGGGGGGGGCCCGGAGCGAGCAGTACTTC; CDR3: CASSEVLGGARSEQYF
size: -; J: TRBJ2-1; V: TRBV19; D: TRBD2; DNA: TGTGCCAGTAGTATAGGCGGGAGGGCCTCGTACAATGAGCAGTTCTTC; CDR3: CASSIGGRASYNEQFF
size: -; J: TRBJ2-1; V: TRBV29-1; D: -; DNA: TGCAGCGCCCGCCGGCAGGTGGATATTGAGCAGTTCTTC; CDR3: CSARRQVDIEQFF
size: -; J: TRBJ1-2; V: TRBV27; D: -; DNA: TGTGCCAGCAGTTTATATCGGCCAGGGAAGGACTATGGCTACACCTTC; CDR3: CASSLYRPGKDYGYTF
size: -; J: TRBJ2-7; V: TRBV9; D: -; DNA: TGTGCCAGCAGCGTAGATCAGGGCCCCTACGAGCAGTACTTC; CDR3: CASSVDQGPYEQYF
size: few; J: TRBJ2-7; V: TRBV7-2; D: -; DNA: TGTGCCAGCAGCTTGATGGAGGGGTCCCCCTACGAGCAGTACTTC; CDR3: CASSLMEGSPYEQYF
size: -; J: TRBJ2-2; V: TRBV6-5; D: -; DNA: TGTGCCAGCAGTTACGAGAGGGCGGGCACCGGGGAGCTGTTTTTT; CDR3: CASSYERAGTGELFF
size: -; J: TRBJ1-5; V: TRBV15; D: -; DNA: TGTGCCACCAGGCGGGCCGGGTATAGCAATCAGCCCCAGCATTTT; CDR3: CATRRAGYSNQPQHF
size: -; J: TRBJ1-2; V: TRBV18; D: TRBD1; DNA: TGTGCCAGCTCACCACCCTTACGACAGGGAGAGGGCTATGGCTACACCTTC; CDR3: CASSPPLRQGEGYGYTF
size: -; J: TRBJ1-2; V: TRBV2; D: -; DNA: TGTGCCAAGCAGGTGGTACAGGGTGACTATGGCTACACCTTC; CDR3: CAKQVVQGDYGYTF
size: once; J: TRBJ2-6; V: TRBV5-8; D: -; DNA: TGTGCCAGCAGCCCCGGGAAGGGATTTAGCTCTGGGGCCAACGTCCTGACTTTC; CDR3: CASSPGKGFSSGANVLTF